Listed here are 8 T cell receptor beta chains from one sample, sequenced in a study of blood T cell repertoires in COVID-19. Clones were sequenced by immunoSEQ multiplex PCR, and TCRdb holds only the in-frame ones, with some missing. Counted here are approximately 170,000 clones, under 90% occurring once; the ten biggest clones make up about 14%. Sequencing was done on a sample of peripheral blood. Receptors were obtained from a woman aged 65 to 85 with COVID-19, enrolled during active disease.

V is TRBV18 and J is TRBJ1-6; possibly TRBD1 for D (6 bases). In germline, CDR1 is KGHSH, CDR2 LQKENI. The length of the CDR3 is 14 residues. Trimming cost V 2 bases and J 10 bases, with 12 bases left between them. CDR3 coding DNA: TGTGCCAGCTCACCAGCAGGGGAACGATCACCCCTCCACTTT. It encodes CASSPAGERSPLHF.

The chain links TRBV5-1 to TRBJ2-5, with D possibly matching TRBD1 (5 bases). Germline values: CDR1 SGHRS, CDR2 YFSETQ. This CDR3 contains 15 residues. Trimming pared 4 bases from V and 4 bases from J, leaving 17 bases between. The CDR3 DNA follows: TGCGCCAGCAGCGTATCGGACACCCCGGGAGAGACCCAGTACTTC. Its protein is CASSVSDTPGETQYF.

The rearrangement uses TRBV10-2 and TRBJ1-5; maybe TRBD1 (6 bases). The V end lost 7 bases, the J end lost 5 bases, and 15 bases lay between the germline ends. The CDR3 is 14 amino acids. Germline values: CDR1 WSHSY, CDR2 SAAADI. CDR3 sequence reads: CASTGQNLHQPQHF. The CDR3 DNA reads TGCGCCAGCACCGGACAGAACCTTCATCAGCCCCAGCATTTT.

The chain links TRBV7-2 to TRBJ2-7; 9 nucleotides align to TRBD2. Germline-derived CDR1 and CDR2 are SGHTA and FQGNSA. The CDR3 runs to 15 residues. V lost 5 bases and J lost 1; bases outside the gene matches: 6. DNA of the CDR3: TGTGCCAGCAGCGGTAGCGGGAGAAGTTCCTACGAGCAGTACTTC. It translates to CASSGSGRSSYEQYF. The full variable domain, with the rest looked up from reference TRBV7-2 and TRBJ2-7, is GAGVSQSPSNKVTEKGKDVELRCDPISGHTALYWYRQSLGQGLEFLIYFQGNSAPDKSGLPSDRFSAERTGGSVSTLTIQRTQQEDSAVYLCASSGSGRSSYEQYFGPGTRLTVT.

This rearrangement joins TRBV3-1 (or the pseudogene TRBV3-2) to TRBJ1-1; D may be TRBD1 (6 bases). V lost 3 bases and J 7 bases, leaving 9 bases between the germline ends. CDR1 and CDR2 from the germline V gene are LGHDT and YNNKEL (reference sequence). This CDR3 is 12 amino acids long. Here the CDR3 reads CASSHRGDEAFF. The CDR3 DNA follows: TGTGCCAGCAGCCACAGGGGCGATGAAGCTTTCTTT.

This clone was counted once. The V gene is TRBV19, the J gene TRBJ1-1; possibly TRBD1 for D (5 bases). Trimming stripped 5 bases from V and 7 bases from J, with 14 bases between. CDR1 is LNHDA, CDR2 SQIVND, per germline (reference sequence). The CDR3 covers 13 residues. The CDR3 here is CASSGGASYEAFF. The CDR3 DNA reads TGTGCCAGTAGTGGCGGGGCTAGTTATGAAGCTTTCTTT. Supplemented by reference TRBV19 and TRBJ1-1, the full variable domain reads DGGITQSPKYLFRKEGQNVTLSCEQNLNHDAMYWYRQDPGQGLRLIYYSQIVNDFQKGDIAEGYSVSREKKESFPLTVTSAQKNPTAFYLCASSGGASYEAFFGQGTRLTVV.

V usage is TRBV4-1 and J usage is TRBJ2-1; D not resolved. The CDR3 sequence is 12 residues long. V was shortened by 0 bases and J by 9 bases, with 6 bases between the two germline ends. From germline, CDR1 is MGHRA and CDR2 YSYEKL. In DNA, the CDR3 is TGCGCCAGCAGCCAAGATCCGGGTGAGCAGTTCTTC. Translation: CASSQDPGEQFF.

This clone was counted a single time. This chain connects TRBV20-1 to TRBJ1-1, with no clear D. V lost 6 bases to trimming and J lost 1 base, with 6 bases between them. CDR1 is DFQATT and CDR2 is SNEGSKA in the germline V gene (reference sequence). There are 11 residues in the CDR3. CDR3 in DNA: TGCAGTGCCCTGAGGAACACTGAAGCTTTCTTT. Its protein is CSALRNTEAFF.